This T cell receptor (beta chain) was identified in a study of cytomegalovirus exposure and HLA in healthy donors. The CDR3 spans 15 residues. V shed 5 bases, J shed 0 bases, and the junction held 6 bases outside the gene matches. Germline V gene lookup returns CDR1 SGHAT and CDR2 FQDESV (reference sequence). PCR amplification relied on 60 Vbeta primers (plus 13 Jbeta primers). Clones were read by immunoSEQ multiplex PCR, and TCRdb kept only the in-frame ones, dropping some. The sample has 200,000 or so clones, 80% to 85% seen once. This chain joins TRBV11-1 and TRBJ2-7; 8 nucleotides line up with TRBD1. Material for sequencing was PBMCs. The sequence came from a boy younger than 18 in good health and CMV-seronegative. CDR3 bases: TGTGCCAGCAGCCCGCGGGACAGGATCTCCTACGAGCAGTACTTC. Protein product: CASSPRDRISYEQYF.